Listed below are T cell receptor beta chains from one sample, sequenced in a study of T-cell memory formation after mild COVID-19. TCRdb analysed the 5' RACE reads with MiXCR anew, one entry per CDR3 protein. The repertoire holds 120,000 or so distinct CDR3 sequences, with approximately 6.2% as singletons. The specimen sequenced was PBMCs or a T cell subset sorted from them (not recorded which). Receptors originate from an adult woman who had mild COVID-19 (a few samples of this study predate the infection). Cell type and time point are not known. Both conserved end residues are part of each CDR3. The order of the fields is D gene, CDR3 length, J gene, V gene, clone size, CDR3 protein, CDR3 DNA. A D gene is named only where the DNA matches it firmly. Part of the rows lack a size; the others show once, few, many or a class for expanded clones.

TRBD2 | 17 | TRBJ2-3 | TRBV20-1 | NA | CSARTTRGGLGEDTQYF | TGCAGTGCTAGAACCACCCGGGGGGGCTTGGGGGAAGATACGCAGTATTTT
TRBD2 | 15 | TRBJ2-3 | TRBV7-2 | many | CASSTGGSFADTQYF | TGTGCCAGCAGTACTGGCGGGAGCTTTGCAGATACGCAGTATTTT
NA | 16 | TRBJ2-1 | TRBV3-1 | NA | CASSQQGQGRGNEQFF | TGTGCCAGCAGCCAACAGGGGCAGGGGAGGGGCAATGAGCAGTTCTTC
NA | 18 | TRBJ2-2 | TRBV7-8 | many | CASSAFRGGLLVTGELFF | TGTGCCAGCAGCGCTTTTCGGGGAGGACTCCTAGTTACCGGGGAGCTGTTTTTT
TRBD2 | 16 | TRBJ2-4 | TRBV4-3 | NA | CASSQVRDYSKNIQYF | TGCGCCAGCAGCCAAGTTCGGGACTATTCCAAAAACATTCAGTACTTC
NA | 15 | TRBJ1-1 | TRBV5-1 | many | CASSLVAGTNTEAFF | TGCGCCAGCAGCTTGGTTGCAGGGACGAACACTGAAGCTTTCTTT
TRBD1 | 14 | TRBJ2-1 | TRBV12-3/TRBV12-4 | many | CASSLRDRRNEQFF | TGTGCCAGCAGTTTGAGGGACAGACGAAATGAGCAGTTCTTC
TRBD1 | 15 | TRBJ2-7 | TRBV7-8 | many | CASSTGTGVGYEQYF | TGTGCCAGCAGCACCGGGACAGGGGTCGGCTACGAGCAGTACTTC
NA | 11 | TRBJ2-5 | TRBV6-2/TRBV6-3 | few | CASTQQETQYF | TGTGCCAGCACTCAGCAAGAGACCCAGTACTTC
NA | 15 | TRBJ2-7 | TRBV6-6 | NA | CASSPGGGTRLEKYF | TGTGCCAGCAGCCCTGGGGGGGGCACCAGGCTGGAGAAGTACTTC
NA | 14 | TRBJ1-6 | TRBV12-3/TRBV12-4 | NA | CASSLGGANSPLHF | TGTGCCAGCAGTTTAGGGGGAGCTAATTCACCCCTCCACTTT
NA | 15 | TRBJ2-2 | TRBV6-5 | NA | CASSYDPSRTGELFF | TGTGCCAGCAGTTACGACCCCTCCAGAACCGGGGAGCTGTTTTTT
NA | 14 | TRBJ1-1 | TRBV12-3/TRBV12-4 | NA | CASSFGQRGAEAFF | TGTGCCAGCAGTTTCGGACAGCGGGGCGCTGAAGCTTTCTTT
NA | 11 | TRBJ2-7 | TRBV9 | few | CASSTHDEQYF | TGTGCCAGCAGCACCCATGACGAGCAGTACTTC
TRBD2 | 17 | TRBJ2-1 | TRBV20-1 | NA | CSARDLRGSVSYNEQFF | TGCAGTGCTAGAGATTTGCGCGGGAGTGTTTCCTACAATGAGCAGTTCTTC
TRBD1 | 14 | TRBJ1-5 | TRBV12-3/TRBV12-4 | few | CASRTQGGNQPQHF | TGTGCCAGCAGAACACAGGGGGGCAATCAGCCCCAGCATTTT
NA | 14 | TRBJ1-4 | TRBV5-1 | few | CASSSGRNGEKLFF | TGCGCCAGCAGCTCGGGACGAAATGGTGAAAAACTGTTTTTT
TRBD1 | 15 | TRBJ2-4 | TRBV3-1 | many | CASSHLRTGKNIQYF | TGTGCCAGCAGCCATCTTCGGACAGGGAAAAACATTCAGTACTTC
TRBD1 | 16 | TRBJ2-1 | TRBV29-1 | many | CSVKGQGLFSYNEQFF | TGCAGCGTTAAAGGACAGGGTTTATTCTCCTACAATGAGCAGTTCTTC
NA | 13 | TRBJ2-5 | TRBV7-2 | few | CASSRLGIETQYF | TGTGCCAGCAGCCGTCTAGGCATCGAGACCCAGTACTTC
TRBD2 | 15 | TRBJ2-1 | TRBV6-5 | NA | CASCFGLAGMYEQFF | TGTGCCAGCTGCTTCGGGCTAGCGGGAATGTATGAGCAGTTCTTC
NA | 13 | TRBJ2-5 | TRBV10-3 | few | CATLNAEGETQYF | TGTGCCACCCTGAATGCCGAGGGGGAGACCCAGTACTTC
NA | 15 | TRBJ1-2 | TRBV7-2 | many | CASSPHTGGGYGYTF | TGTGCCAGCAGCCCACATACCGGGGGCGGCTATGGCTACACCTTC
NA | 15 | TRBJ2-1 | TRBV7-3 | few | CASSPQFSSYNEQFF | TGTGCCAGCAGCCCCCAGTTTAGCTCCTACAATGAGCAGTTCTTC
TRBD1 | 13 | TRBJ2-5 | TRBV3-1 | NA | CASSHQGVETQYF | TGTGCCAGCAGCCATCAGGGGGTGGAGACCCAGTACTTC
TRBD2 | 18 | TRBJ2-3 | TRBV6-2/TRBV6-3 | many | CASREGGILAGDADTQYF | TGTGCCAGCAGGGAGGGGGGGATACTAGCGGGAGACGCAGATACGCAGTATTTT
NA | 16 | TRBJ2-7 | TRBV24-1 | few | CATSDASRGSSYEQYF | TGTGCCACCAGTGATGCTTCGCGGGGAAGTTCCTACGAGCAGTACTTC
NA | 14 | TRBJ2-1 | TRBV20-1 | many | CSARGRTSYNEQFF | TGCAGTGCTAGAGGGCGGACCTCCTACAATGAGCAGTTCTTC
NA | 14 | TRBJ2-7 | TRBV5-1 | few | CASSPRPERGEQYF | TGCGCCAGCAGCCCGCGGCCGGAACGGGGAGAGCAGTACTTC
TRBD1 | 15 | TRBJ1-2 | TRBV13 | few | CASSLDPRTGDGYTF | TGTGCCAGCAGCTTAGACCCCCGGACAGGGGATGGCTACACCTTC
NA | 15 | TRBJ2-1 | TRBV20-1 | few | CSASRGGSSYNEQFF | TGCAGTGCTAGTCGGGGAGGCAGCTCCTACAATGAGCAGTTCTTC
TRBD1 | 14 | TRBJ2-1 | TRBV11-1 | few | CASSYGQGAGEQFF | TGTGCCAGCAGCTACGGACAGGGGGCTGGTGAGCAGTTCTTC
NA | 16 | TRBJ2-2 | TRBV7-8 | few | CASSLAIRRNTGELFF | TGTGCCAGCAGCTTAGCGATCCGGCGGAACACCGGGGAGCTGTTTTTT
NA | 12 | TRBJ2-5 | TRBV14 | NA | CASSQQLETQYF | TGTGCCAGCAGCCAACAACTAGAGACCCAGTACTTC
NA | 14 | TRBJ1-3 | TRBV20-1 | many | CSARDPAGGNTIYF | TGCAGTGCTAGAGATCCGGCAGGAGGAAACACCATATATTTT
TRBD2 | 15 | TRBJ2-1 | TRBV5-1 | many | CASSLALAGENEQFF | TGCGCCAGCAGCTTGGCCCTAGCGGGAGAGAATGAGCAGTTCTTC
NA | 16 | TRBJ2-7 | TRBV12-3/TRBV12-4 | few | CASSLVLQSRSYEQYF | TGTGCCAGCAGTTTAGTCCTCCAGTCTCGCTCCTACGAGCAGTACTTC
NA | 16 | TRBJ1-1 | TRBV25-1 | NA | CASSDPSGRLNTEAFF | TGTGCCAGCAGTGACCCCTCGGGACGCCTGAACACTGAAGCTTTCTTT
NA | 14 | TRBJ2-3 | TRBV6-2/TRBV6-3 | few | CASVVGERTDTQYF | TGTGCCAGCGTCGTAGGGGAGAGAACAGATACGCAGTATTTT
TRBD2 | 17 | TRBJ2-1 | TRBV5-1 | many | CASSLLLTSGSGNEQFF | TGCGCCAGCAGCTTGTTGCTAACTAGCGGGAGTGGCAATGAGCAGTTCTTC
TRBD2 | 18 | TRBJ2-3 | TRBV7-2 | few | CASSLARTSTESTDTQYF | TGTGCCAGCAGCTTAGCTCGGACTAGCACCGAATCCACAGATACGCAGTATTTT
NA | 14 | TRBJ1-4 | TRBV5-1 | NA | CASSLLTTNEKLFF | TGCGCCAGCAGCTTGTTGACGACGAATGAAAAACTGTTTTTT
NA | 12 | TRBJ1-1 | TRBV12-3/TRBV12-4 | many | CASSFPSTAAFF | TGTGCCAGCAGTTTTCCCAGTACGGCAGCTTTCTTT
NA | 13 | TRBJ1-1 | TRBV7-9 | many | CASSTTGLKEAFF | TGTGCCAGCAGTACCACAGGGTTAAAGGAAGCTTTCTTT
NA | 13 | TRBJ1-5 | TRBV29-1 | NA | CSVEEYSNQPQHF | TGCAGCGTTGAGGAGTATAGCAATCAGCCCCAGCATTTT
TRBD2 | 14 | TRBJ2-7 | TRBV6-2/TRBV6-3 | NA | CASRTLAGGVEQYF | TGTGCCAGCAGAACCCTAGCGGGCGGAGTCGAGCAGTACTTC
NA | 15 | TRBJ1-2 | TRBV24-1 | many | CATSDGRKGHYGYTF | TGTGCCACCAGTGACGGGAGGAAGGGGCACTATGGCTACACCTTC
NA | 13 | TRBJ1-2 | TRBV18 | NA | CASSPGQLYGYTF | TGTGCCAGCTCACCGGGTCAGCTATATGGCTACACCTTC
TRBD1 | 15 | TRBJ1-5 | TRBV20-1 | many | CSARGTGESNQPQHF | TGCAGTGCTAGGGGGACAGGGGAGAGCAATCAGCCCCAGCATTTT
NA | 14 | TRBJ2-7 | TRBV6-5 | few | CASSQPGHKYEQYF | TGTGCCAGCAGTCAACCGGGACACAAATACGAGCAGTACTTC
NA | 13 | TRBJ1-2 | TRBV5-6 | few | CASSPGGRYGYTF | TGTGCCAGCAGCCCCGGGGGTCGATATGGCTACACCTTC
TRBD1 | 16 | TRBJ2-3 | TRBV2 | NA | CASSEEQARGTDTQYF | TGTGCCAGCAGTGAAGAACAGGCCAGGGGGACAGATACGCAGTATTTT
TRBD2 | 16 | TRBJ2-2 | TRBV5-1 | few | CASSDRLALATGELFF | TGCGCCAGCAGCGATCGACTAGCGCTCGCCACCGGGGAGCTGTTTTTT
TRBD2 | 16 | TRBJ2-3 | TRBV20-1 | few | CSARPPGGLATDTQYF | TGCAGTGCTAGACCACCGGGAGGACTAGCAACAGATACGCAGTATTTT